This T cell receptor beta chain comes out of a study of the immune and genomic landscape of osteosarcoma. Study findings and constraints: Average productive clonality was more than 0.08, with a maximum of about 0.3. Immune-hot C3 tumors showed higher but still low clonality than cold C1.

Per the germline V gene, CDR1 is SGHKS and CDR2 is YYEKEE (reference sequence). CDR3 length: 16 residues. With 4 bases removed from V and 2 bases from J, the gap between germline ends came to 15 bases. About this clone itself: The antigen is undetermined.

Clones were sequenced by immunoSEQ multiplex PCR, and TCRdb holds only the in-frame ones, with some missing. This sample has over a thousand clones, with around 68% found just once. Sequencing input: metastatic tumor tissue from the lung. This sequence was found in a boy aged 5-17 years with osteosarcoma. The chain joins TRBV5-5 to TRBJ1-4; D may be TRBD1 (5 bases). The CDR3: CASSLNLGGTNEKLFF. In nucleotides, the CDR3 is TGTGCCAGCAGCCTAAACTTGGGGGGGACTAATGAAAAACTGTTTTTT.